These 19 T cell receptor beta chains share one sample of origin, sequenced in a study of T cell changes during pregnancy in multiple sclerosis. Profiling relied on immunoSEQ multiplex PCR, and the TCRdb table lists in-frame clones only, not all of them. The repertoire includes tens of thousands of clones, under 95% of them detected once, and more than 4.5% sits in the top ten. Sequenced here: peripheral blood, sampled in the third trimester of pregnancy. The receptors derive from a female donor in good health, enrolled as a control in a pregnancy study.

In its sample, this clone ranks as medium-sized. The chain uses TRBV6-5 and TRBJ1-5; TRBD1 aligns across 7 bases. Germline loops: CDR1 MNHEY, CDR2 SVGAGI. V gave up 5 bases and J gave up 4 bases; unmatched junction bases: 8. The CDR3 length is 15 residues. The CDR3 loop is CASSLRQGTNQPQHF. The CDR3 DNA follows: TGTGCCAGCAGTCTCAGACAGGGAACGAATCAGCCCCAGCATTTT.

This clone occurred a few times. The chain has TRBV11-3 and TRBJ2-3; D not certain. V lost 1 base, J lost 4 bases, and 6 bases lay in between. Looked up from germline, CDR1 is SGHNT and CDR2 is YENEEA. The CDR3 runs to 13 residues. CDR3 DNA sequence: TGTGCCAGCAGCTTAGTTCCCTCAGATACGCAGTATTTT. This gives the protein CASSLVPSDTQYF.

The rearrangement links TRBV29-1 to TRBJ2-1, with 8 positions matching TRBD2. From germline, CDR1 is SQVTM and CDR2 ANQGSEA. Germline trimming cut 4 bases from V and 7 bases from J; bases unmatched to any gene: 12. This CDR3 contains 15 residues. The CDR3 loop reads CSVGPVVGGRNEQFF. The CDR3 region has the DNA TGCAGCGTTGGGCCGGTCGTCGGCGGGAGGAATGAGCAGTTCTTC.

This clone has just a few counts. V and J are TRBV19 and TRBJ1-1; tentative D call: TRBD1 (6 bases). V was trimmed by 7 bases and J by 3 bases, leaving 12 bases between them. There are 13 residues in the CDR3. The V gene's germline CDR1 is LNHDA and CDR2 SQIVND (reference sequence). For the CDR3, the DNA is TGTGCCAGTACCTACAGGGTATACACTGAAGCTTTCTTT. It translates to CASTYRVYTEAFF.

This clone was counted between two and nine times. The V gene is TRBV6-4, the J gene TRBJ2-1; 7 bases map to TRBD2. With V trimmed by 0 bases and J by 6 bases, 5 bases remained unmatched. CDR1 and CDR2 (germline): MRHNA, SNTAGT. This CDR3 region has 15 residues. CDR3 loop: CASSDSNGGSNEQFF. The DNA of the CDR3 is TGTGCCAGCAGTGACTCGAACGGGGGGTCCAATGAGCAGTTCTTC.

The gene calls are TRBV19 and TRBJ1-2; D not certain. V shed 7 bases and J shed 8 bases, with 11 bases lying between them. Germline values: CDR1 LNHDA, CDR2 SQIVND (reference sequence). This CDR3 spans 11 amino acids. The CDR3 is CASKYPEGYTF. CDR3 DNA: TGTGCCAGTAAGTACCCAGAAGGCTACACCTTC.

This chain uses TRBV6-1 with TRBJ1-5; D is possibly TRBD1 (5 bases). Trimming cost V 1 base and J 4 bases, with 11 bases left between them. This CDR3 has 15 amino acids. The germline CDR1 and CDR2 sequences are MNHNS and SASEGT. This CDR3 reads CASSEGRQMNQPQHF. DNA of the CDR3: TGTGCCAGCAGTGAAGGGAGACAGATGAATCAGCCCCAGCATTTT.

V usage is TRBV7-2 and J usage is TRBJ2-7; D call uncertain. The CDR3 has 15 amino acids. Per the germline V gene, CDR1 is SGHTA and CDR2 is FQGNSA. V gave up 1 base and J gave up 3 bases, with 13 bases separating them. For the CDR3, the DNA is TGTGCCAGCAGCTTAGTTAACTCACCGAACTACGAGCAGTACTTC. This encodes CASSLVNSPNYEQYF.

This chain links TRBV5-5 with TRBJ2-1, with D possibly TRBD2 on 5 matching bases. The length of the CDR3 is 15 residues. Germline CDR1 reads SGHKS; CDR2 reads YYEKEE (reference sequence). The V end was cut by 4 bases, the J end by 0 bases, with 11 bases between. The CDR3 coding sequence is TGTGCCAGCAGCCCGGTGGGGAGCTCCTACAATGAGCAGTTCTTC. This sequence encodes CASSPVGSSYNEQFF.

The V call is TRBV10-3, the J call TRBJ2-7, with D possibly TRBD1 on 6 matching bases. The V end was cut by 4 bases, the J end by 0 bases, with 13 bases between. Looked up from germline, CDR1 is ENHRY and CDR2 is SYGVKD. CDR3 length equals 15 residues. The chain's CDR3 is CAISVGTTDSYEQYF. Here the CDR3 DNA reads TGTGCCATCAGTGTCGGGACAACCGACTCCTACGAGCAGTACTTC.

This rearrangement joins TRBV9 to TRBJ2-7, with 9 bases matching TRBD2. The V gene's germline CDR1 is SGDLS and CDR2 YYNGEE. Germline trimming cut 4 bases from V and 0 bases from J; bases unmatched to any gene: 8. This CDR3 contains 16 residues. In DNA form, the CDR3 reads TGTGCCAGCAGCCCTCGAAGCGGGAGGAGCTCCTACGAGCAGTACTTC. Protein: CASSPRSGRSSYEQYF.

V gene TRBV28 combines with J gene TRBJ2-7, with 9 bases that match TRBD1. V shed 5 bases and J 4 bases; nucleotides not matched to a gene: 18. Germline-derived CDR1 and CDR2 are MDHEN and SYDVKM. This CDR3 is 18 amino acids long. This chain's CDR3 is CASSPPVGDRVNSYEQYF. The CDR3 nucleotides are TGTGCCAGCAGTCCACCCGTCGGGGACAGGGTAAACTCTTACGAGCAGTACTTC.

In its sample, this clone was seen once. V gene TRBV27 combines with J gene TRBJ2-7; 10 bases align to TRBD1. CDR3 size: 15 residues. CDR1 and CDR2 (germline): MNHEY, SMNVEV (reference sequence). V trimming: 4 bases; J trimming: 2 bases; junction bases outside the gene matches: 5. CDR3 sequence: CASSSTGTGAYEQYF. The CDR3 DNA sequence: TGTGCCAGCAGTTCAACCGGGACAGGGGCCTACGAGCAGTACTTC.

The chain couples TRBV27 to TRBJ1-2, with 9 bases matching TRBD1. Losses at the gene ends were 5 bases for V and 0 bases for J; bases not matched to a gene: 4. The CDR3 contains 15 residues. From germline, CDR1 is MNHEY and CDR2 SMNVEV (reference sequence). CDR3 region: CASSPGTGTNYGYTF. In DNA, the CDR3 is TGTGCCAGCAGTCCCGGGACAGGGACTAACTATGGCTACACCTTC.

The chain joins TRBV7-6 to TRBJ2-7; D possibly corresponds to TRBD1 (6 bases). Germline loops: CDR1 SGHVS, CDR2 FNYEAQ. Trimming took 1 base from V and 2 from J, leaving 18 bases between them. The CDR3 covers 17 residues. This CDR3 reads CASSLVSGDIFPYEQYF. CDR3 bases: TGTGCCAGCAGCTTAGTCTCCGGGGACATTTTTCCCTACGAGCAGTACTTC.

This clone has just one count. The V and J genes are TRBV4-1 and TRBJ2-3, with 9 bases lining up with TRBD2. Germline values: CDR1 MGHRA, CDR2 YSYEKL. Losses at the gene ends were 0 bases for V and 1 base for J; bases not matched to a gene: 5. CDR3 length equals 17 residues. The CDR3 DNA is TGCGCCAGCAGCCAAGATAACGGCGGGGGGGGCACAGATACGCAGTATTTT. Its translation is CASSQDNGGGGTDTQYF.

The chain carries TRBV9 and TRBJ2-7, with TRBD1 as a possible D gene (6 bases). CDR1 and CDR2 (germline): SGDLS, YYNGEE. The V and J ends lost 3 bases and 4 bases respectively, with 14 bases between them. This CDR3 contains 14 residues. The CDR3 nucleotides read TGTGCCAGCAGCGAAACGGACAGAATTTACGAGCAGTACTTC. Protein: CASSETDRIYEQYF.

The V gene is TRBV14, the J gene TRBJ2-7; 10 bases are a match to TRBD1. The CDR3 extends over 15 amino acids. Trimming took 3 bases from V and 1 from J; bases not matched to a gene: 3. CDR1 is SGHDN, CDR2 FVKESK, per germline. In DNA form, the CDR3 reads TGTGCCAGCAGCCAGTTGGGACAGGGGTCCTACGAGCAGTACTTC. It yields the protein CASSQLGQGSYEQYF.

The chain uses TRBV18 and TRBJ2-4; a possible D gene is TRBD2 (5 bases). Germline V gene lookup returns CDR1 KGHSH and CDR2 LQKENI. The V end was cut by 6 bases, the J end by 5 bases, with 20 bases between. The CDR3 sequence is 16 residues long. CDR3 sequence (DNA): TGTGCCAGCTCGTCGATTACCCCAGGACTCCAAAACATTCAGTACTTC. Amino acid sequence: CASSSITPGLQNIQYF.